The 32 T cell receptor beta chains reported below all come from one sample, sequenced in a study of tumor-infiltrating lymphocytes in primary liver carcinoma. A constant-region primer served to make TCR beta cDNA from approximately 490 ng total RNA. Each TCR beta library was derived from three nested multiplex PCR rounds that employed slightly modified ARM-PCR. A C-beta reverse primer was combined with TRBV1-TRBV30 forward primers in the first two PCR rounds, and each round had roughly 11 cycles. TCRdb redid the calling of the multiplex PCR reads with MiXCR, one entry per CDR3 protein. This sample carries some 120,000 distinct CDR3 sequences, about 59% of them seen once, and the ten largest clones take about a tenth. DNA and RNA were both co-extracted from roughly 18-30 mg of bulk tissue that had not been sorted. Sequencing was performed on liver tumor tissue from sampling region 1. Noted subset: tumor region T1, superior pole. These receptors originate from a woman in her fifties or sixties with primary liver carcinoma and hepatitis B virus infection.

With respect to this clonotype: Germline and junction disagree at one end, which may indicate a read error. The V gene is TRBV11-3, the J gene TRBJ2-2; D is undetermined. This CDR3 has 17 amino acids. The germline CDR1 and CDR2 sequences are SGHNT and YENEEA. This CDR3 is CASNLGRLVGNTGELFF. Here the CDR3 DNA reads TGTGCTAGCAACTTAGGCAGGCTAGTGGGAAACACCGGGGAGCTGTTTTTT.

The table lists this clonotype with many counts. V is TRBV12-3 or TRBV12-4 and J is TRBJ2-2, with 9 bases that match TRBD1. V gave up 6 bases and J gave up 3 bases; unmatched junction bases: 2. The length of the CDR3 is 14 residues. The DNA of the CDR3 is TGTGCCAGCAGCCGGACAGGGGACACCGGGGAGCTGTTTTTT. It translates to CASSRTGDTGELFF.

To note about this clonotype: This clone may be a read error of a much larger clone one base away. The chain links TRBV5-4 to TRBJ2-1; TRBD2 might be the D (6 bases). Germline V lookup: CDR1 SGHNT, CDR2 YYREEE (reference sequence). Trimming took 4 bases from V and 9 from J, leaving 23 bases between them. There are 16 residues in the CDR3. The CDR3 here is CASSNPAGRGKSEQFF. CDR3 sequence (DNA): TGTGCCAGCAGCAACCCGGCCGGGAGAGGAAAAAGTGAGCAGTTCTTC.

This clonotype was detected only a few times. This chain links TRBV20-1 with TRBJ2-3; 10 positions agree with TRBD2. Germline assignment: CDR1 DFQATT and CDR2 SNEGSKA (reference sequence). The trim removed 6 bases at V and 6 bases at J, leaving 6 bases unmatched. CDR3 length: 13 amino acids. In DNA form, the CDR3 reads TGCAGTGCGCTGGGACTAGCGATCGATACGCAGTATTTT. Its protein product is CSALGLAIDTQYF.

Remarks on this clonotype: Germline and junction disagree at one end, which may indicate a read error. V usage is TRBV28 and J usage is TRBJ2-2, with D perhaps given as TRBD1 or TRBD2 (6 bases each). Germline CDR1 is MDHEN and CDR2 is SYDVKM. The CDR3 contains 15 residues. The CDR3 loop is CVSSSGRGGTGELFF. In DNA form, the CDR3 reads TGTGTCAGCAGTTCGGGCAGGGGAGGCACCGGGGAGCTGTTTTTT.

This clonotype was seen repeatedly, ten times or more. The genes are TRBV29-1 and TRBJ1-1, with TRBD1 identical over 9 bases. J was trimmed by 4 bases and V by 7 bases; bases with no gene match: 4. CDR1 is SQVTM and CDR2 is ANQGSEA in the germline V gene. This CDR3 spans 12 amino acids. CDR3 bases: TGCAGCGCCGCGACAGGGGGCACTGAAGCTTTCTTT. Amino acids: CSAATGGTEAFF.

In the case of this clonotype: A much larger clone is a single base away; this may be a read error. The CDR3 reads CASSATGGTTEAFF. CDR3 sequence (DNA): TGTGCCAGCAGCGCGACAGGGGGGACCACTGAAGCTTTCTTT. The chain joins TRBV12-3 or TRBV12-4 to TRBJ1-1; 9 bases are a match to TRBD1. J was trimmed by 4 bases and V by 6 bases; bases with no gene match: 6. CDR3 length: 14 residues.

As for this clonotype: As the CDR3 is not closed by the conserved phenylalanine or tryptophan, this likely results from a read error. The CDR3: CASSKGEGGRNEQFV. For the CDR3, the DNA is TGTGCCAGCAGCAAGGGGGAGGGAGGTCGTAATGAGCAGTTCGTC. V and J are TRBV6-2 or TRBV6-3 and TRBJ2-1, with a tentative D call TRBD2 (7 bases). V dropped 6 bases and J dropped 7 bases, with 19 bases sitting between them. The V gene's germline CDR1 is MNHEY and CDR2 SVGEGT. The CDR3 contains 15 residues.

Note on this clonotype: Being one base from a much bigger clone, this may be a read error. V is TRBV6-6 and J is TRBJ2-7; TRBD1 aligns across 8 bases. Germline-derived CDR1 and CDR2 are MNHNY and SVGAGI (reference sequence). The CDR3 length is 14 residues. This chain's CDR3 is CASRSGTGRYDQYF. As DNA, the CDR3 is TGTGCCAGCAGATCCGGGACAGGTCGCTACGACCAGTACTTC.

On this clonotype itself: A much larger clonotype is one base distant, so this may be a read error. The chain employs TRBV6-5 and TRBJ1-2; no clear D. V was cut by 0 bases and J by 10 bases, with 12 bases left in between. The germline V gene encodes CDR1 MNHEY and CDR2 SVGAGI. This CDR3 region has 13 residues. CDR3 bases: TGTGCCAGCAGTTACTCGGGTTGGGCCGACTACACCTTC. It codes for CASSYSGWADYTF.

This clonotype has ten or more counts. J is TRBJ2-3 and V is TRBV30; TRBD2 is a possible D gene (5 bases). The germline V gene has CDR1 GTSNPN and CDR2 SVGIG (reference sequence). The V end was cut by 1 base, the J end by 6 bases, with 11 bases between. There are 13 residues in the CDR3. The CDR3 loop is CAWSAASRDTQYF. Written as DNA, the CDR3 is TGTGCCTGGAGTGCAGCTAGCAGGGATACGCAGTATTTT.

Remarks on this clonotype: A much larger clone sits a single nucleotide away, making a read error possible. The chain combines TRBV6-1 with TRBJ2-1, with unresolved D. The CDR3 totals 14 residues. Germline CDR1 is MNHNS and CDR2 is SASEGT. CDR3 sequence: CASSPHRSYNEKFF. The CDR3 DNA is TGTGCCAGCTCCCCTCATAGATCCTACAATGAGAAGTTCTTC.

Notes on this clonotype: With a much larger clone just one base away, this may be a read error. The chain employs TRBV5-6 and TRBJ2-1; D not certain. This CDR3 is built from 13 residues. The germline CDR1 and CDR2 sequences are SGHDT and YYEEEE. The CDR3 region is CANSFMERFEQFF. DNA for the CDR3: TGTGCCAACAGCTTCATGGAGCGATTTGAGCAGTTCTTC. The full variable domain, completed using reference TRBV5-6 and TRBJ2-1, is DAGVTQSPTHLIKTRGQQVTLRCSPKSGHDTVSWYQQALGQGPQFIFQYYEEEERQRGNFPDRFSGHQFPNYSSELNVNALLLGDSALYLCANSFMERFEQFFGPGTRLTVL.

The J gene is TRBJ2-7, the V gene TRBV14, with 9 bases aligning to TRBD1. Germline values: CDR1 SGHDN, CDR2 FVKESK. V dropped 0 bases and J dropped 5; count of bases not matched to a gene: 11. The CDR3 loop spans 17 amino acids. The CDR3 spells CASSQDLPGTGSDEQYF. The DNA of the CDR3 is TGTGCCAGCAGCCAAGATCTTCCCGGGACAGGGAGTGACGAGCAGTACTTC.

A remark on this clonotype: Since a much larger clone is just one base distant, this may be a read error. The rearrangement links TRBV29-1 to TRBJ2-3; D gene ambiguous. CDR1 is SQVTM, CDR2 ANQGSEA, per germline. The length of the CDR3 is 12 residues. CDR3 coding DNA: TGCAGCGTCGTAGACAACACAGATACGCGGTATTTT. This codes for CSVVDNTDTRYF.

In its sample, this clonotype was seen many times. This chain uses TRBV6-5 with TRBJ1-1, with TRBD1 matching over 11 bases. Germline CDR1 MNHEY, CDR2 SVGAGI. Trimming cost V 5 bases and J 0 bases; bases outside gene matches: 5. CDR3 length: 16 residues. CDR3 loop: CASSRDRGFMNTEAFF. The CDR3 region has the DNA TGTGCCAGCAGTAGGGACAGGGGGTTTATGAACACTGAAGCTTTCTTT.

Concerning this clonotype itself: A much larger clone is a single base away; this may be a read error. The rearrangement uses TRBV29-1 and TRBJ2-2; 7 bases agree with TRBD1. The CDR3 consists of 12 residues. Germline CDR1 and CDR2: SQVTM and ANQGSEA. CDR3 in DNA: TGCAGCGCCGGGACAGCCCCCGGGGAGCCGTTTTTT. Its protein product is CSAGTAPGEPFF.

To note about this clonotype: At one of its ends the junction is not consistent with the germline gene, which may arise from a read error. The gene calls are TRBV11-2 and TRBJ1-2, with TRBD1 matching 8 bases. The CDR3 loop spans 13 amino acids. Germline V gives CDR1 SGHAT, CDR2 FQNNGV. CDR3 bases: TGTGCCAGCAGCTCACAGGGGGATTATGACTACACCTTC. It yields the protein CASSSQGDYDYTF.

Concerning this clonotype: The final CDR3 position lacks the conserved phenylalanine or tryptophan, pointing to a likely read error. The DNA is omitted, as the CDR3 cannot be located on it reliably, and the CDR3 follows TCRdb's listing. This sequence joins TRBV11-2 and TRBJ2-5; the D call of TRBD2 is as the table states it, not checked on the DNA. The CDR3 is 16 residues long, counting both termini. Germline CDR1 is SGHAT and CDR2 is FQNNGV. The chain's CDR3 is CASSYYRGSWRETHYS.

This clonotype came up many times. The chain combines TRBV6-5 with TRBJ2-7, with 9 nucleotides matching TRBD1. The CDR3 has 15 amino acids. CDR1 MNHEY and CDR2 SVGAGI come from the germline V gene. J was trimmed by 2 bases and V by 0 bases; bases with no gene match: 2. CDR3 DNA: TGTGCCAGCAGTTACTCAGGGACAGGGCCCTACGAGCAGTACTTC. As protein: CASSYSGTGPYEQYF.

The table lists this clonotype with many counts. The rearrangement joins TRBV12-3 or TRBV12-4 to TRBJ1-3; a possible D gene is TRBD1 (6 bases). This CDR3 has 17 residues. V lost 6 bases to trimming and J lost 7 bases, with 25 bases between them. CDR3 protein: CASSPPTGRPRGNTIYF. In DNA form, the CDR3 reads TGTGCCAGCAGCCCGCCCACAGGGAGACCTCGGGGGAACACCATATATTTT.

The chain is built from TRBV29-1 and TRBJ2-7; possibly TRBD2 for D (5 bases). V was pared by 4 bases and J by 3 bases, with 16 bases between. Germline assignment: CDR1 SQVTM and CDR2 ANQGSEA. CDR3 size: 14 residues. The DNA for the CDR3 is TGCAGCGTTGCTCCGATTAGCGATCGCTACGAGCAGTACTTC. Protein: CSVAPISDRYEQYF.

Comment on this clonotype: A read error may account for a junction end that differs from germline. The V call is TRBV11-1, the J call TRBJ2-1; a possible D gene is TRBD1 (5 bases). The CDR3 runs 12 residues. Germline V gene lookup returns CDR1 SGHAT and CDR2 FQDESV (reference sequence). The CDR3 loop is CAGSLDRNGRFF. In nucleotides, the CDR3 is TGTGCCGGCAGCCTTGACAGAAATGGGCGGTTCTTC.

The chain joins TRBV5-4 to TRBJ2-1; possibly TRBD1 or TRBD2 for D (7 bases each). V was pared by 4 bases and J by 1 base, with 12 bases between. In germline, CDR1 is SGHNT, CDR2 YYREEE (reference sequence). The CDR3 runs to 15 residues. CDR3 in DNA: TGTGCCAGCAGCCGACAGGGAGGGTCCTACAATGAGCAGTTCTTC. Protein sequence: CASSRQGGSYNEQFF.

This clonotype was seen once. The chain couples TRBV11-2 to TRBJ2-3; 11 nucleotides line up with TRBD2. Germline CDR1 and CDR2: SGHAT and FQNNGV. The length of the CDR3 is 16 residues. The V gene end was trimmed by 5 bases and the J gene end by 11 bases; junction bases not matched to a gene: 15. The CDR3 reads CASSGEGLAGGYMQYF. CDR3 nucleotide sequence: TGTGCCAGCAGCGGAGAGGGCCTAGCGGGAGGATATATGCAGTATTTT.

Here the CDR3 reads CAIRGGTGVNTEAFF. CDR3 sequence (DNA): TGTGCCATCAGAGGAGGTACAGGAGTTAACACTGAAGCTTTCTTT. J is TRBJ1-1 and V is TRBV10-3, with D maybe TRBD1 (5 bases). V was clipped by 6 bases and J by 2 bases, with 16 bases between them. CDR1 is ENHRY and CDR2 is SYGVKD in the germline V gene. CDR3 length: 15 residues.

This clonotype was recorded a few times. This may stem from a read error, because a much larger clone lies one nucleotide away. The rearrangement joins TRBV6-1 to TRBJ2-1; D ambiguous. Germline CDR1 MNHNS, CDR2 SASEGT. This CDR3 is 15 amino acids long. CDR3 sequence reads: CPSSEYTSSYNEQFF. The DNA of the CDR3 is TGTCCCAGCAGTGAATACACCAGCTCCTACAATGAGCAGTTCTTC.

A note on this clonotype: The junction departs from germline at one end; a sequencing error may be responsible. J is TRBJ1-4 and V is TRBV12-3 or TRBV12-4; the D is unclear. CDR3 size: 16 residues. CDR3 in amino acids: CVSSLDLAGTSEKLFF. CDR3 DNA: TGTGTCAGCAGTTTAGACCTGGCCGGTACCAGTGAAAAACTGTTTTTT.

Concerning this clonotype itself: At one boundary the junction diverges from the germline segment, which might be a read error. The rearrangement links TRBV10-2 to TRBJ2-3; D call uncertain. CDR3 length: 14 residues. Germline loops: CDR1 WSHSY, CDR2 SAAADI. The CDR3 DNA follows: TGCGCCAGCAGTGAGGCGTGGAGCACAGATATGCAGTATTTT. Protein sequence: CASSEAWSTDMQYF.

As to this clonotype: This may stem from a read error, because a much larger clone lies one nucleotide away. The chain combines TRBV5-5 with TRBJ2-7, with D maybe TRBD2 (5 bases). Germline CDR1 SGHKS, CDR2 YYEKEE (reference sequence). Trimming cost V 0 bases and J 2 bases, with 9 bases left between them. The CDR3 has 14 amino acids. The CDR3: CASSLGLSAYEQYF. DNA of the CDR3: TGTGCCAGCAGCTTGGGACTATCAGCCTACGAGCAGTACTTC.

This clonotype was seen at least ten times. The junction does not match germline at one end; this may be a read error. The CDR3 DNA follows: TGTGCCAGCAGCTTAGATAGGGCAGCCTATGGCTACACCTTC. Encoded protein: CASSLDRAAYGYTF. The chain uses TRBV5-1 and TRBJ1-2; D unclear. The CDR3 contains 14 residues. Germline V gene sequence: CDR1 SGHRS, CDR2 YFSETQ. Drawing the rest from reference TRBV5-1 and TRBJ1-2, the complete variable domain is KAGVTQTPRYLIKTRGQQVTLSCSPISGHRSVSWYQQTPGQGLQFLFEYFSETQRNKGNFPGRFSGRQFSNSRSEMNVSTLELGDSALYLCASSLDRAAYGYTFGSGTRLTVV.

About this clonotype itself: This clone may be a read error of a much larger clone one base away. The CDR3 loop is CVSSFSGSRDEQYF. As DNA, the CDR3 is TGCGTCAGCAGCTTCTCCGGGAGCCGAGACGAGCAGTACTTC. The chain is built from TRBV5-1 and TRBJ2-7, with TRBD2 as a possible D gene (6 bases). The CDR3 totals 14 residues. Germline CDR1 is SGHRS and CDR2 is YFSETQ. The variable domain in full, with the rest retrieved from reference TRBV5-1 and TRBJ2-7, is KAGVTQTPRYLIKTRGQQVTLSCSPISGHRSVSWYQQTPGQGLQFLFEYFSETQRNKGNFPGRFSGRQFSNSRSEMNVSTLELGDSALYLCVSSFSGSRDEQYFGPGTRLTVT.